The clone carrying this TCR beta chain came up a few times. Its matching antigen is unknown. Germline V gene data show CDR1 as SGDLS and CDR2 as YYNGEE. The CDR3 totals 15 residues. The V and J ends lost 7 bases and 6 bases, in that order; junction bases with no gene match: 12. These data are taken from a study of T cells after yellow fever vaccination. TCRdb recomputed calls from the 5' RACE reads with MiXCR, one row per CDR3 protein. In the table there are hundreds of thousands of distinct CDR3 sequences, 13% of which are singletons. Study-wide points: Booster sampling recovered most clones from primary vaccination (96% CD4, roughly 88% CD8).

This sequence joins TRBV9 and TRBJ2-2; 7 bases agree with TRBD2. The sample was PBMCs, taken on the day of the yellow fever booster vaccination. The source is a man aged 30-40 years who received the YFV17D yellow fever vaccine. CDR3 sequence (DNA): TGTGCCAGCCGGGGGGAGTCTTCCCCGGCCGGGGAGCTGTTTTTT. Protein sequence: CASRGESSPAGELFF.